This T cell receptor beta chain emerged from a study of breast tumors, draining lymph nodes, adjacent tissues. Samples came from axillary lymph nodes draining the breast cancer. Many counts were recorded for this clonotype. The antigen is not known. Per germline, CDR1 SGHTA and CDR2 FQGTGA. V shed 5 bases and J 1 base; nucleotides not matched to a gene: 5. The CDR3 is 16 residues long. TCRdb ran MiXCR on the multiplex PCR reads and lists one entry per CDR3 protein. The sample contains about 200,000 distinct CDR3 sequences, approximately 36% of which appear only once. General study findings and limits: Data fit most tumor T cells coming from lymph node, expanding in tumor. Tumors had less TCR diversity than lymph nodes, more than nontumor tissue.

The clonotype comes from a female donor with breast cancer. Some clones in this sample may be carry-over from other donors' samples. Source material: axillary lymph node tissue. The V and J genes are TRBV7-3 and TRBJ2-1; the match to TRBD1 covers 10 bases. The CDR3 DNA sequence: TGTGCCAGCAGCCCCCAGGACAGGGGGTCCTACAATGAGCAGTTCTTC. This gives the protein CASSPQDRGSYNEQFF.